This TCR beta chain comes out of a study of cytomegalovirus exposure and HLA in healthy donors. Study-wide findings and caveats: The classifier reportedly diagnosed cytomegalovirus status with high sensitivity and specificity. According to a later analysis, TCR clusters from the first cohort tended to co-occur in the roughly 130 validation repertoires.

The protocol was immunoSEQ multiplex PCR, while the TCRdb copy is restricted to in-frame clones and leaves out a portion. The sample has fewer than 250,000 clones; roughly 84% are singletons. Germline trimming cut 5 bases from V and 6 bases from J; bases unmatched to any gene: 16. Germline V gene sequence: CDR1 SGHTA, CDR2 FQGNSA. The CDR3 is made up of 16 amino acids. Worth noting for this clone: As yet, its antigen is unknown.

The rearrangement joins TRBV7-2 to TRBJ2-7, with TRBD2 identical over 7 bases. Sequenced: PBMCs. This TCR was sampled from a woman younger than 30 in good health and CMV-seropositive. Here the CDR3 DNA reads TGTGCCAGCAGCCCCTCCGGGACTACTACCGCTCGCGAGCAGTACTTC. It codes for CASSPSGTTTAREQYF. The full variable domain, completed using reference TRBV7-2 and TRBJ2-7, is GAGVSQSPSNKVTEKGKDVELRCDPISGHTALYWYRQSLGQGLEFLIYFQGNSAPDKSGLPSDRFSAERTGGSVSTLTIQRTQQEDSAVYLCASSPSGTTTAREQYFGPGTRLTVT.